These 27 T cell receptor beta chains were all obtained from the same sample, sequenced in a study of cytomegalovirus exposure and HLA in healthy donors. Both 60 Vbeta primers and 13 Jbeta primers went into the PCR. Generated by immunoSEQ multiplex PCR, the TCRdb table keeps only in-frame clones and is missing some. The sample comprises 150,000 to 180,000 clones, around 80% of which are singletons, and around 13% rests with the top ten. The sequenced material came from PBMCs. These receptors originate from a man aged 25-40 years in good health and CMV-seropositive.

The chain is built from TRBV13 and TRBJ2-7, with TRBD2 matching 11 bases. Germline CDR1 and CDR2: PRHDT and FYEKMQ (reference sequence). CDR3 length: 15 amino acids. J lost 3 bases, V lost 5 bases, and 6 bases had no gene match. The CDR3 DNA reads as TGTGCCAGCAGCACCCGACTAGCGGGAAACTACGAGCAGTACTTC. It encodes CASSTRLAGNYEQYF.

In this sample, this clone turned up once. The chain uses TRBV7-3 and TRBJ2-2; the D is unclear. The CDR3 has 15 amino acids. V dropped 3 bases and J dropped 0 bases, with 8 bases sitting between them. Germline CDR1 reads SGHTA; CDR2 reads FQGTGA. CDR3 region: CASSFYSANTGELFF. CDR3 nucleotides: TGTGCCAGCAGCTTTTATTCCGCGAACACCGGGGAGCTGTTTTTT.

The chain combines TRBV4-2 with TRBJ2-3, with 8 positions matching TRBD2. V gave up 4 bases and J gave up 4 bases; unmatched junction bases: 10. Germline CDR1 and CDR2: LGHNA and YNFKEQ. This CDR3 has 16 amino acids. CDR3 amino acids: CASSPVGSGTSDTQYF. The CDR3 bases are TGTGCCAGCAGCCCCGTGGGTAGCGGGACGTCAGATACGCAGTATTTT.

This chain links TRBV9 with TRBJ2-3; D may be TRBD2 (6 bases). There are 14 residues in the CDR3. V lost 7 bases and J 4 bases, leaving 16 bases between the germline ends. Germline CDR1 reads SGDLS; CDR2 reads YYNGEE. The CDR3 loop reads CASGGEREPDTQYF. CDR3 nucleotide sequence: TGTGCCAGCGGCGGGGAGAGGGAGCCAGATACGCAGTATTTT.

The chain has TRBV9 and TRBJ1-6; D is unclear. Germline values: CDR1 SGDLS, CDR2 YYNGEE. This CDR3 has 17 residues. Trimming shortened V by 0 bases and J by 0 bases, and 10 bases separated the two germline ends. CDR3 coding DNA: TGTGCCAGCAGCGTAGCTGCAGCGAGCTCCTATAATTCACCCCTCCACTTT. The encoded protein is CASSVAAASSYNSPLHF. Drawing the rest from reference TRBV9 and TRBJ1-6, the complete variable domain is DSGVTQTPKHLITATGQRVTLRCSPRSGDLSVYWYQQSLDQGLQFLIQYYNGEERAKGNILERFSAQQFPDLHSELNLSSLELGDSALYFCASSVAAASSYNSPLHFGNGTRLTVT.

The chain couples TRBV28 to TRBJ2-6, with D perhaps matching TRBD1 (7 bases). CDR1 is MDHEN, CDR2 SYDVKM, per germline. V was trimmed by 3 bases and J by 0 bases, leaving 18 bases between them. The CDR3 runs 19 residues. CDR3 nucleotides: TGTGCCAGCAGTTTTCCAGGGGGGATTGGTAGCTCTGGGGCCAACGTCCTGACTTTC. Amino acid sequence: CASSFPGGIGSSGANVLTF.

The table lists this clone with a count of one. The V and J genes are TRBV28 and TRBJ2-7; D gene uncertain. This CDR3 is built from 13 residues. Trimming cost V 1 base and J 2 bases, with 6 bases left between them. Germline values: CDR1 MDHEN, CDR2 SYDVKM. The CDR3 spells CASSLSSAYEQYF. The CDR3, as DNA: TGTGCCAGCAGTTTATCCTCCGCCTACGAGCAGTACTTC.

The chain couples TRBV7-2 to TRBJ2-1; possible D gene TRBD2, 6 bases. CDR3 size: 15 residues. CDR1 is SGHTA, CDR2 FQGNSA, per germline. V lost 5 bases and J lost 13, with 24 bases in between. The CDR3 bases are TGTGCCAGCAGCCCGGACCCGGGACTGCAACGGAAACAGTTCTTC. Residues: CASSPDPGLQRKQFF.

The chain combines TRBV9 with TRBJ2-2; no definite D call. V was clipped by 0 bases and J by 2 bases, with 8 bases between them. The CDR3 length is 15 residues. Germline V gene data show CDR1 as SGDLS and CDR2 as YYNGEE. CDR3 nucleotides: TGTGCCAGCAGCGTAGGGTTAGCAAACACCGGGGAGCTGTTTTTT. Translation: CASSVGLANTGELFF.

The chain combines TRBV7-9 with TRBJ2-7, with TRBD2 matching 8 bases. This CDR3 comprises 16 residues. The germline gives CDR1 SEHNR, CDR2 FQNEAQ (reference sequence). Germline trimming cut 5 bases from V and 3 bases from J; bases unmatched to any gene: 12. CDR3 bases: TGTGCCAGCAGCACCCGAATTAGCGGGACGGTCTACGAGCAGTACTTC. Translating gives CASSTRISGTVYEQYF.

This clone was counted once. The chain combines TRBV10-3 with TRBJ1-2; 7 bases match TRBD1. In germline, CDR1 is ENHRY, CDR2 SYGVKD. Trimming cost V 4 bases and J 6 bases; bases outside gene matches: 5. CDR3 size: 13 residues. CDR3 sequence reads: CAISGGDSDGYTF. The CDR3 DNA follows: TGTGCCATCAGTGGAGGGGACAGCGATGGCTACACCTTC.

The J gene is TRBJ2-3, the V gene TRBV27, with D maybe TRBD2 (5 bases). With 0 bases removed from V and 2 bases from J, the gap between germline ends came to 6 bases. The CDR3 is 14 residues long. Germline lookup yields CDR1 MNHEY and CDR2 SMNVEV (reference sequence). Here the CDR3 reads CASSLSGVTDTQYF. The DNA of the CDR3 is TGTGCCAGCAGTTTATCCGGGGTCACAGATACGCAGTATTTT.

V is TRBV28 and J is TRBJ2-7, with 7 nucleotides matching TRBD1. CDR3 length: 16 residues. V lost 6 bases, J lost 3 bases, and 14 bases stayed unmatched. The V gene's germline CDR1 is MDHEN and CDR2 SYDVKM. The CDR3 sequence is CASRGDRQGKNYEQYF. The CDR3 nucleotides are TGTGCCAGCAGAGGGGACCGACAGGGAAAAAACTACGAGCAGTACTTC. The full variable domain, completed using reference TRBV28 and TRBJ2-7, is DVKVTQSSRYLVKRTGEKVFLECVQDMDHENMFWYRQDPGLGLRLIYFSYDVKMKEKGDIPEGYSVSREKKERFSLILESASTNQTSMYLCASRGDRQGKNYEQYFGPGTRLTVT.

The chain has TRBV27 and TRBJ1-2; 9 bases are shared with TRBD1. Germline V gene sequence: CDR1 MNHEY, CDR2 SMNVEV (reference sequence). This CDR3 has 15 residues. J was trimmed by 4 bases and V by 4 bases; bases with no gene match: 7. The DNA of the CDR3 is TGTGCCAGCAGTTCACCGACAGGGGGAGTCTATGGCTACACCTTC. Protein product: CASSSPTGGVYGYTF.

A few counts support this clone. The chain joins TRBV9 to TRBJ1-1; 8 nucleotides align to TRBD1. Trimming took 4 bases from V and 0 from J; bases not matched to a gene: 5. The CDR3 sequence is 15 residues long. Per the germline V gene, CDR1 is SGDLS and CDR2 is YYNGEE. CDR3 region: CASSLGQGMNTEAFF. CDR3 in DNA: TGTGCCAGCAGCCTAGGACAGGGTATGAACACTGAAGCTTTCTTT.

A word on this clone: One junction end disagrees with the germline gene, perhaps due to a read error. V and J are TRBV7-9 and TRBJ2-2, with D possibly TRBD1 on 5 matching bases. There are 15 residues in the CDR3. Germline assignment: CDR1 SEHNR and CDR2 FQNEAQ (reference sequence). In DNA, the CDR3 is TGTTCCAGCAGCTTCGGTAGGGGCAACACCGGGGAGCTGTTTTTT. This codes for CSSSFGRGNTGELFF.

This chain joins TRBV19 and TRBJ1-4; D call uncertain. The germline V gene encodes CDR1 LNHDA and CDR2 SQIVND (reference sequence). The CDR3 sequence is 14 residues long. Trimming shortened V by 2 bases and J by 7 bases, and 11 bases separated the two germline ends. CDR3 sequence reads: CASSITGNGEKLFF. The CDR3 DNA reads as TGTGCCAGTAGTATAACGGGGAACGGTGAAAAACTGTTTTTT.

The V and J genes are TRBV10-1 and TRBJ2-1, with a possible D match to TRBD2 (6 bases). The V and J ends lost 11 bases and 1 base respectively, with 12 bases between them. This CDR3 contains 13 residues. Germline V gives CDR1 WNHNN, CDR2 SYGVQD (reference sequence). In DNA form, the CDR3 reads TGCGCCGGACCGACTAGTTCCTACAATGAGCAGTTCTTC. Amino acid sequence: CAGPTSSYNEQFF.

This clone was seen a single time. J is TRBJ2-3 and V is TRBV9, with 8 bases matching TRBD2. The V and J ends lost 4 bases and 5 bases, in that order; junction bases with no gene match: 12. The V gene's germline CDR1 is SGDLS and CDR2 YYNGEE. CDR3 length: 16 residues. In DNA form, the CDR3 reads TGTGCCAGCAGCCTAGCGGGTTTGGGGCTCGGAGATACGCAGTATTTT. It is translated as CASSLAGLGLGDTQYF.

The chain is built from TRBV2 and TRBJ2-1, with 9 bases lining up with TRBD1. Trimming at V came to 4 bases and at J to 7 bases, leaving 5 bases not matched to a gene. CDR3 length: 14 amino acids. Germline assignment: CDR1 SNHLY and CDR2 FYNNEI. The DNA of the CDR3 is TGTGCCAGCAGTGGGGGGACAGGGCTAAATGAGCAGTTCTTC. The encoded protein is CASSGGTGLNEQFF. Full variable domain (rest looked up from reference TRBV2 and TRBJ2-1): EPEVTQTPSHQVTQMGQEVILRCVPISNHLYFYWYRQILGQKVEFLVSFYNNEISEKSEIFDDQFSVERPDGSNFTLKIRSTKLEDSAMYFCASSGGTGLNEQFFGPGTRLTVL.

The chain couples TRBV27 to TRBJ1-1; 7 positions agree with TRBD1. CDR1 MNHEY and CDR2 SMNVEV come from the germline V gene (reference sequence). There are 16 residues in the CDR3. V lost 2 bases, J lost 5 bases, and 11 bases stayed unmatched. DNA for the CDR3: TGTGCCAGCAGTTTAAAAGGAGGGGGCGCGGGTACTGAAGCTTTCTTT. This codes for CASSLKGGGAGTEAFF.

The V call is TRBV18, the J call TRBJ2-2; D might be TRBD1 (5 bases). V lost 4 bases to trimming and J lost 0 bases, with 12 bases between them. The CDR3 extends over 16 amino acids. From germline, CDR1 is KGHSH and CDR2 LQKENI. The CDR3 bases are TGTGCCAGCTCACGCGACAGTTCCGCGAACACCGGGGAGCTGTTTTTT. Translated, it gives CASSRDSSANTGELFF.

The V and J genes are TRBV6-5 and TRBJ1-6; D gene unclear. CDR1 and CDR2 (germline): MNHEY, SVGAGI. The CDR3 is 14 amino acids. V was cut by 2 bases and J by 10 bases, with 12 bases left in between. The CDR3 here is CASSYDQRFSPLHF. DNA of the CDR3: TGTGCCAGCAGTTACGATCAGCGATTCTCACCCCTCCACTTT.

The rearrangement joins TRBV2 to TRBJ2-1; D might be TRBD2 (6 bases). Trimming stripped 5 bases from V and 0 bases from J, with 11 bases between. The CDR3 runs 15 residues. Germline V gene lookup returns CDR1 SNHLY and CDR2 FYNNEI. The CDR3 sequence is CASSNGGSSYNEQFF. CDR3 sequence (DNA): TGTGCCAGCAGTAACGGGGGTAGCTCCTACAATGAGCAGTTCTTC. Drawing the rest from reference TRBV2 and TRBJ2-1, the complete variable domain is EPEVTQTPSHQVTQMGQEVILRCVPISNHLYFYWYRQILGQKVEFLVSFYNNEISEKSEIFDDQFSVERPDGSNFTLKIRSTKLEDSAMYFCASSNGGSSYNEQFFGPGTRLTVL.

This sequence joins TRBV11-2 and TRBJ1-3; TRBD1 aligns across 9 bases. The CDR3 is 15 amino acids. The germline CDR1 and CDR2 sequences are SGHAT and FQNNGV. After removal of 4 bases from V and 1 base from J, the junction contained 2 bases not matched to a gene. CDR3 sequence: CASSSDRGSGNTIYF. In DNA form, the CDR3 reads TGTGCCAGCAGCTCGGACAGGGGTTCTGGAAACACCATATATTTT.

This clone was counted between two and nine times. The chain employs TRBV27 and TRBJ1-4; D gene unclear. The V gene's germline CDR1 is MNHEY and CDR2 SMNVEV (reference sequence). The germline V and J ends were trimmed by 6 bases and 7 bases, with 6 bases remaining between them. The CDR3 has 11 amino acids. In DNA form, the CDR3 reads TGTGCCAGCAGCCTCGGTGAAAAACTGTTTTTT. This codes for CASSLGEKLFF.

This clone appeared a few times. The chain couples TRBV9 to TRBJ2-3; TRBD2 might be the D (5 bases). The ends were cut back, 3 bases at V and 11 bases at J, with 19 bases in the middle. The CDR3 runs 14 residues. Germline lookup yields CDR1 SGDLS and CDR2 YYNGEE. The CDR3 loop is CASSAPTSGPRQYF. The CDR3 DNA reads as TGTGCCAGCAGCGCCCCCACCAGCGGCCCTAGGCAGTATTTT.